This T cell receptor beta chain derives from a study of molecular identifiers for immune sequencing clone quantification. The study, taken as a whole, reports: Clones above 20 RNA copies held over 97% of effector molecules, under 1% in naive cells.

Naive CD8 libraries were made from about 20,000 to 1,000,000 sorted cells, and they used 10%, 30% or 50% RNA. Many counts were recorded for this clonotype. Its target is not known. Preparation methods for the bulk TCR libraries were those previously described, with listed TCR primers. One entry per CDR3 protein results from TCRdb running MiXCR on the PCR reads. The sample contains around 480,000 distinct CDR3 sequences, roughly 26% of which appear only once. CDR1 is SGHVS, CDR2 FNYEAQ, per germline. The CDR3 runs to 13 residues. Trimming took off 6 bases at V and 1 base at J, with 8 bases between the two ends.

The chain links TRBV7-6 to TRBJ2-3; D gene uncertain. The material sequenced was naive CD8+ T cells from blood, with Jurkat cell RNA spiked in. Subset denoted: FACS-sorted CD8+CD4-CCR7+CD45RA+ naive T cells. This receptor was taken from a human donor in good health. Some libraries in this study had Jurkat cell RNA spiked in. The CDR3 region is CASREAGTDTQYF. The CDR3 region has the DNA TGTGCCAGCAGAGAGGCAGGCACAGATACGCAGTATTTT.